The next 22 T cell receptor beta chains were all read from a single sample in a study of radiotherapy plus CTLA-4 blockade in lung cancer. Sequencing was performed with immunoSEQ multiplex PCR; in TCRdb, only in-frame clones are kept and a portion is missing. The table includes about 51,000 clones, 65% to 80% detected once. The input for sequencing was peripheral blood, taken from a patient treated with radiotherapy plus ipilimumab. The origin of the receptors is a human donor with non-small cell lung cancer whose response to radiotherapy plus ipilimumab could not be evaluated.

V and J are TRBV6-5 and TRBJ2-7; 7 nucleotides match TRBD1. The CDR3 length is 13 residues. Per germline, CDR1 MNHEY and CDR2 SVGAGI. V was pared by 5 bases and J by 9 bases, with 10 bases of the junction left unmatched. DNA for the CDR3: TGTGCCAGCAGTACTAAGACAGGGCAGGGGCAGTACTTC. Its translation is CASSTKTGQGQYF.

The chain employs TRBV19 and TRBJ2-1, with D possibly TRBD2 on 6 matching bases. Trimming left V 1 base short and J 1 base short, with 8 bases between. The CDR3 totals 15 residues. The germline V gene has CDR1 LNHDA and CDR2 SQIVND (reference sequence). CDR3 in DNA: TGTGCCAGTAGTATAGTCGGGACTTCCTACAATGAGCAGTTCTTC. Its protein is CASSIVGTSYNEQFF. The full variable domain, its missing parts supplied by reference TRBV19 and TRBJ2-1, is DGGITQSPKYLFRKEGQNVTLSCEQNLNHDAMYWYRQDPGQGLRLIYYSQIVNDFQKGDIAEGYSVSREKKESFPLTVTSAQKNPTAFYLCASSIVGTSYNEQFFGPGTRLTVL.

This clone qualifies as medium-sized. The V and J genes are TRBV7-2 and TRBJ1-2; TRBD1 matches at 12 bases. Germline V gene lookup returns CDR1 SGHTA and CDR2 FQGNSA. The CDR3 is made up of 16 amino acids. After removal of 0 bases from V and 5 bases from J, the junction contained 4 bases not matched to a gene. The DNA of the CDR3 is TGTGCCAGCAGCTTAGCGAGGGACAGGGGGCGTTATGGCTACACCTTC. It specifies CASSLARDRGRYGYTF.

This chain connects TRBV6-5 to TRBJ1-4, with D perhaps matching TRBD1 (5 bases). Germline V gives CDR1 MNHEY, CDR2 SVGAGI. The CDR3 runs to 16 residues. V lost 2 bases and J lost 10, with 20 bases in between. CDR3 coding DNA: TGTGCCAGCAGTTACACCAGACCCGAGGGAGGGGCAAAACTGTTTTTT. Its translation: CASSYTRPEGGAKLFF.

The chain carries TRBV5-4 and TRBJ2-3; 16 positions agree with TRBD2. Germline-derived CDR1 and CDR2 are SGHNT and YYREEE (reference sequence). CDR3 length: 16 residues. V lost 4 bases to trimming and J lost 8 bases; unmatched junction nucleotides: 7. The CDR3: CASSTGTSGRAGTQYF. The CDR3 DNA sequence: TGTGCCAGCAGCACTGGGACTAGCGGGAGGGCAGGTACGCAGTATTTT.

V gene TRBV19 combines with J gene TRBJ1-2; TRBD1 might be the D (6 bases). The CDR3 is 14 residues long. V dropped 6 bases and J dropped 1 base, with 12 bases sitting between them. CDR1 and CDR2 from the germline V gene are LNHDA and SQIVND (reference sequence). CDR3 DNA: TGTGCCAGTAGACGACAGGAAATTAACTATGGCTACACCTTC. Translated: CASRRQEINYGYTF.

V and J are TRBV6-5 and TRBJ2-3, with unresolved D. CDR1 is MNHEY, CDR2 SVGAGI, per germline. CDR3 length: 14 residues. V lost 2 bases and J lost 6, with 12 bases in between. CDR3 bases: TGTGCCAGCAGTTACCTGAGTGCTGCGGATACGCAGTATTTT. Translation: CASSYLSAADTQYF.

V gene TRBV14 combines with J gene TRBJ1-1; 7 bases match TRBD1. The junction had 10 bases not matched to a gene; V was cut back by 4 bases and J by 5 bases. Germline CDR1 is SGHDN and CDR2 is FVKESK. The CDR3 length is 15 residues. This CDR3 is CASSLQSQGVTEAFF. The CDR3 bases are TGTGCCAGCAGCCTCCAATCTCAGGGGGTTACTGAAGCTTTCTTT.

The chain carries TRBV30 and TRBJ2-7, with a possible D match to TRBD1 (5 bases). The CDR3 runs 15 residues. Trimming stripped 2 bases from V and 2 bases from J, with 16 bases between. Germline V CDR1 and CDR2: GTSNPN, SVGIG (reference sequence). CDR3 nucleotides: TGTGCCTGGAGTACAGAACAGGAATTCACCTACGAGCAGTACTTC. Translated, it gives CAWSTEQEFTYEQYF. The full variable domain, its missing parts supplied by reference TRBV30 and TRBJ2-7, is SQTIHQWPATLVQPVGSPLSLECTVEGTSNPNLYWYRQAAGRGLQLLFYSVGIGQISSEVPQNLSASRPQDRQFILSSKKLLLSDSGFYLCAWSTEQEFTYEQYFGPGTRLTVT.

The sample holds one count of this clone. The gene calls are TRBV30 and TRBJ2-7; a possible D gene is TRBD1 (6 bases). This CDR3 has 13 amino acids. The ends were cut back, 3 bases at V and 4 bases at J, with 13 bases in the middle. CDR1 GTSNPN and CDR2 SVGIG come from the germline V gene (reference sequence). The CDR3 nucleotides read TGTGCCTGGAGGGTCAGGGGTAGATACGAGCAGTACTTC. Residues: CAWRVRGRYEQYF.

The chain is built from TRBV18 and TRBJ2-3; maybe TRBD2 (6 bases). Germline loops: CDR1 KGHSH, CDR2 LQKENI. CDR3 length: 13 amino acids. The V and J ends lost 4 bases and 5 bases respectively, with 10 bases between them. For the CDR3, the DNA is TGTGCCAGCTCACTCGGGACTGAAGATACGCAGTATTTT. Protein sequence: CASSLGTEDTQYF.

This chain links TRBV28 with TRBJ2-4, with 8 bases that match TRBD2. CDR1 is MDHEN, CDR2 SYDVKM, per germline. CDR3 length: 17 amino acids. With 6 bases clipped from V and 1 base from J, the junction kept 11 bases outside the gene matches. CDR3 sequence reads: CASSETDGGVAKNIQYF. The CDR3 DNA follows: TGTGCCAGCAGCGAAACGGACGGGGGGGTCGCCAAAAACATTCAGTACTTC.

The rearrangement uses TRBV7-6 and TRBJ2-1; D might be TRBD1 (6 bases). The germline gives CDR1 SGHVS, CDR2 FNYEAQ. Trimming took 5 bases from V and 5 from J, leaving 10 bases between them. The CDR3 length is 13 residues. CDR3 in DNA: TGTGCCAGCAGCCTCAGGGGCGACAATGAGCAGTTCTTC. Protein product: CASSLRGDNEQFF.

J is TRBJ1-2 and V is TRBV9, with D possibly being TRBD1 (5 bases). Germline-derived CDR1 and CDR2 are SGDLS and YYNGEE. V was pared by 0 bases and J by 2 bases, with 8 bases between. This CDR3 spans 14 amino acids. This CDR3 is CASSVATANYGYTF. CDR3 nucleotide sequence: TGTGCCAGCAGCGTAGCGACAGCGAACTATGGCTACACCTTC.

The chain couples TRBV28 to TRBJ1-6; 8 bases map to TRBD1. CDR1 is MDHEN and CDR2 is SYDVKM in the germline V gene. CDR3 length: 19 amino acids. With V trimmed by 5 bases and J by 6 bases, 18 bases remained unmatched. The CDR3 loop is CASSPLAGGIQRRNSPLHF. The CDR3 nucleotides read TGTGCCAGCAGTCCCCTCGCAGGGGGCATACAAAGGCGTAATTCACCCCTCCACTTT.

The chain joins TRBV27 to TRBJ2-1; the match to TRBD2 covers 13 bases. Per the germline V gene, CDR1 is MNHEY and CDR2 is SMNVEV (reference sequence). This CDR3 has 16 amino acids. V was pared by 5 bases and J by 10 bases, with 11 bases of the junction left unmatched. CDR3 residues: CASSPGLGTSGIEQFF. Here the CDR3 DNA reads TGTGCCAGCAGTCCTGGGTTGGGGACTAGCGGGATCGAGCAGTTCTTC.

This sequence joins TRBV12-2 and TRBJ2-5; the table's D call TRBD2 went unverified against the DNA. The J call may be mistaken, given a closer DNA end match to TRBJ2-7. TRBV12-2 is a pseudogene. CDR3 size: 14 residues. CDR3 in amino acids: CASRLGRAVYEQYF. For the CDR3, the DNA is TGTGCAAGTCGCTTAGGGCGGGCCGTATACGAGCAGTACTTC.

V usage is TRBV7-6 and J usage is TRBJ2-3, with 9 positions matching TRBD2. The germline V gene encodes CDR1 SGHVS and CDR2 FNYEAQ. Trimming removed 4 bases from V and 10 bases from J; junction bases left unmatched: 12. The CDR3 contains 15 residues. CDR3 sequence (DNA): TGTGCCAGCAGCTCGCGGCGGGGGGGTGGGACAGCGCAGTATTTT. Translation gives CASSSRRGGGTAQYF.

The genes are TRBV4-1 and TRBJ2-7, with TRBD1 matching 7 bases. With 4 bases clipped from V and 3 bases from J, the junction kept 12 bases outside the gene matches. The CDR3 contains 16 residues. In germline, CDR1 is MGHRA, CDR2 YSYEKL. The CDR3: CASSLFAVGQFYEQYF. As DNA, the CDR3 is TGCGCCAGCAGCCTCTTCGCCGTGGGACAGTTCTACGAGCAGTACTTC.

The chain uses TRBV28 and TRBJ1-2; tentative D call: TRBD1 (6 bases). V lost 7 bases to trimming and J lost 2 bases, with 20 bases between them. The CDR3 contains 16 residues. Germline CDR1 MDHEN, CDR2 SYDVKM. CDR3 region: CASTPPWGGANYGYTF. CDR3 DNA: TGTGCCAGCACGCCGCCCTGGGGGGGCGCGAACTATGGCTACACCTTC.

The chain employs TRBV30 and TRBJ2-7; the match to TRBD2 covers 13 bases. The CDR3 has 14 residues. The J segment lost 9 bases and the V segment lost 1 base, leaving 6 bases of the junction unmatched. Per the germline V gene, CDR1 is GTSNPN and CDR2 is SVGIG (reference sequence). CDR3 DNA: TGTGCCTGGAGTGGGGGTACTAGCGGGAGGGTGCAGTACTTC. Amino acids: CAWSGGTSGRVQYF.

This clone is a singleton in its sample. CDR3 nucleotides: TGTGCCAGCAGTTATCAGGGGGCTGGTCAGCCCCAGCATTTT. Translated, it gives CASSYQGAGQPQHF. The chain carries TRBV2 and TRBJ1-5, with 8 positions matching TRBD1. The CDR3 totals 14 residues. Germline CDR1 is SNHLY and CDR2 is FYNNEI. J gave up 6 bases and V 5 bases, and 6 bases lay outside the gene matches.